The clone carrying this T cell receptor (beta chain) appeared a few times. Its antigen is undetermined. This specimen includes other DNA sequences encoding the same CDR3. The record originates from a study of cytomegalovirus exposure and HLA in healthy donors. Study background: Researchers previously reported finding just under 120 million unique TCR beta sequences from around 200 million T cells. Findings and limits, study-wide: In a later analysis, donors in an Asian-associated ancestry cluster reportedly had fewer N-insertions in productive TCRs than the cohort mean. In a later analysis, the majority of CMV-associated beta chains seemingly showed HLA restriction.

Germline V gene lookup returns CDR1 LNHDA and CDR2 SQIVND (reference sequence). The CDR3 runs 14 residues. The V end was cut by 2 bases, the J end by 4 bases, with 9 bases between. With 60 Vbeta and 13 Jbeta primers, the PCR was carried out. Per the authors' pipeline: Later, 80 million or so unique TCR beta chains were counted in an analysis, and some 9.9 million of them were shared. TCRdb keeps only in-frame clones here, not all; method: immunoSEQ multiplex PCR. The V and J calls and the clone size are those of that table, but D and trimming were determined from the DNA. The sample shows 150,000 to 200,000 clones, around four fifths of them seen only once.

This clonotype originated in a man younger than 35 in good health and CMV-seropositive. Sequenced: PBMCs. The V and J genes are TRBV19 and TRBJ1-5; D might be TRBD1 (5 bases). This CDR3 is CASSIQGANQPQHF. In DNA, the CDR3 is TGTGCCAGTAGTATACAAGGGGCTAATCAGCCCCAGCATTTT.